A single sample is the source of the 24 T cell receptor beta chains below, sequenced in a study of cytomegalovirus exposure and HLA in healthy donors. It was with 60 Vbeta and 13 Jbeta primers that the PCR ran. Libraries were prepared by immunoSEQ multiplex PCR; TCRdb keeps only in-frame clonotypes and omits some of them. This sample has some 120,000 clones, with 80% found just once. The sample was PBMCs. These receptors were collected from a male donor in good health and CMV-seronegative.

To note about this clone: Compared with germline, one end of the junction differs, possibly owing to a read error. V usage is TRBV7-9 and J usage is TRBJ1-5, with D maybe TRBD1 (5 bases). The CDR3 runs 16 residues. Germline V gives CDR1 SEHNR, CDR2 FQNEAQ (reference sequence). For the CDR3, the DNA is TGTTCCAGCAGCTTAGGGGCCCTTAATAGCAATCAGCCCCAGCATTTT. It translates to CSSSLGALNSNQPQHF.

The DNA of the CDR3 is TGTGCCAGCAGTTTAGAAGTTGGGGGGTGGGGGAACACTGAAGCTTTCTTT. Encoded protein: CASSLEVGGWGNTEAFF. This chain links TRBV27 with TRBJ1-1; possibly TRBD1 for D (5 bases). This CDR3 has 17 residues. Trimming left V 2 bases short and J 1 base short, with 17 bases between. Germline V gives CDR1 MNHEY, CDR2 SMNVEV (reference sequence).

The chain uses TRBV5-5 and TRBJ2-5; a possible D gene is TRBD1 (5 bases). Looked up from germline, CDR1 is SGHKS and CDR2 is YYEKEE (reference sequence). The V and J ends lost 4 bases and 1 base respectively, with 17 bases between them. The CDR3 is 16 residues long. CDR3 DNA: TGTGCCAGCAGCCCCCAGGGAATCCGCCTCCAAGAGACCCAGTACTTC. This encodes CASSPQGIRLQETQYF.

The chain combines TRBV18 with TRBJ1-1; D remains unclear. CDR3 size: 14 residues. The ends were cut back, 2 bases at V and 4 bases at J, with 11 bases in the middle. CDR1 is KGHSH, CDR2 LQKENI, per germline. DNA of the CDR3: TGTGCCAGCTCACCAGGGCAGGTGTCCACTGAAGCTTTCTTT. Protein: CASSPGQVSTEAFF.

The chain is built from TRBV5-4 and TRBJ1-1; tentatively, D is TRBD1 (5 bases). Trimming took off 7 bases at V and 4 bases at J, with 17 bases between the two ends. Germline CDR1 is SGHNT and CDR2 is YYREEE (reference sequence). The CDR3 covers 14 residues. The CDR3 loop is CASALPGVGTEAFF. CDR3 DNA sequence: TGTGCCAGCGCCCTTCCGGGGGTTGGCACTGAAGCTTTCTTT.

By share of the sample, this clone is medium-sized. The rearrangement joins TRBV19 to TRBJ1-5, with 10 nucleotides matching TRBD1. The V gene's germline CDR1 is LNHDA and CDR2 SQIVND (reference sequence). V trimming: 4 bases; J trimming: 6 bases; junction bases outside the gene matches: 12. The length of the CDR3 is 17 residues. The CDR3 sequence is CASSRGPGTGDSQPQHF. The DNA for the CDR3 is TGTGCCAGTAGTAGGGGCCCCGGGACAGGGGATAGTCAGCCCCAGCATTTT.

The CDR3 DNA reads as TGCAGCGTGCTCAAGCGGGAGGGTACCTACAATGAGCAGTTCTTC. This translates into CSVLKREGTYNEQFF. This chain connects TRBV29-1 to TRBJ2-1, with 10 bases aligning to TRBD2. CDR1 and CDR2 (germline): SQVTM, ANQGSEA. The CDR3 is 15 amino acids. The trim removed 6 bases at V and 2 bases at J, leaving 7 bases unmatched.

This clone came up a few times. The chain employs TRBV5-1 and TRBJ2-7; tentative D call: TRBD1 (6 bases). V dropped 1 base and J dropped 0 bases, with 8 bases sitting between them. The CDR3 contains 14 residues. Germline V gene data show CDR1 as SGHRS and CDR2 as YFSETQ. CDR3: CASSLRGGSYEQYF. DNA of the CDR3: TGCGCCAGCAGCTTGAGAGGGGGCTCCTACGAGCAGTACTTC.

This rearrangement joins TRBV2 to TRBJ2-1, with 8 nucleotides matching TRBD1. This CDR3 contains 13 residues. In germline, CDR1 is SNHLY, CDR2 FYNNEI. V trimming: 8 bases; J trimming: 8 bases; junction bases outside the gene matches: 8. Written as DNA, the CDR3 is TGTGCCAGCTGGTCAGGGGGCTTGTATGAGCAGTTCTTC. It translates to CASWSGGLYEQFF.

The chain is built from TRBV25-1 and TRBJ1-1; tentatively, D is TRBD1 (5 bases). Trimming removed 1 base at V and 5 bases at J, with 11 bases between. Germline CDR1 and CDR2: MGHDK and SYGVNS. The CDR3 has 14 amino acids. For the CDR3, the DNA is TGTGCCAGCAGTGAATCCGGGGGTAGAACTGAAGCTTTCTTT. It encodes CASSESGGRTEAFF.

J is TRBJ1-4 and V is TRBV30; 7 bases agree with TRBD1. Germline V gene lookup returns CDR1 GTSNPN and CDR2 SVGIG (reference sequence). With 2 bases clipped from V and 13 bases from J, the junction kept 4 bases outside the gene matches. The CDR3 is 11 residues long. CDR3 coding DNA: TGTGCCTGGAGTCGGGCAGGGGGACTGTTTTTT. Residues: CAWSRAGGLFF.

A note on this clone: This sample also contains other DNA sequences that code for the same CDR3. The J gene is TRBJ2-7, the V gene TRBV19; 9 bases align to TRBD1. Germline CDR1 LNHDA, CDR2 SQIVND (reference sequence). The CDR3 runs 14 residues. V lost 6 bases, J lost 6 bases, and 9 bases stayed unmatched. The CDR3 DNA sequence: TGTGCCAGTAGGCTACAGGGGGCGACTGGCGAGCAGTACTTC. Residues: CASRLQGATGEQYF.

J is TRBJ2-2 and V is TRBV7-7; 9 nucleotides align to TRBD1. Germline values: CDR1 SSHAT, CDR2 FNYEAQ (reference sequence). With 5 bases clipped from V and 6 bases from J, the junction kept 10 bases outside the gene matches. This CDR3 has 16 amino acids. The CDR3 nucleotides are TGTGCCAGCAGCACCCGGACAGGGGAATCGGCCGGGGAGCTGTTTTTT. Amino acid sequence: CASSTRTGESAGELFF.

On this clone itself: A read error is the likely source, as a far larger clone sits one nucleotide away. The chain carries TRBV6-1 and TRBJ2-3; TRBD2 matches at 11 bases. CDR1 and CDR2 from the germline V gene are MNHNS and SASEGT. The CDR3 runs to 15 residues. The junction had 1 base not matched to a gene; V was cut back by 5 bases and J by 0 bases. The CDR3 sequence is CASSRTSGSTDTQYF. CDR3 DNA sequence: TGTGCCAGCAGTCGGACTAGCGGGAGCACAGATACGCAGTATTTT.

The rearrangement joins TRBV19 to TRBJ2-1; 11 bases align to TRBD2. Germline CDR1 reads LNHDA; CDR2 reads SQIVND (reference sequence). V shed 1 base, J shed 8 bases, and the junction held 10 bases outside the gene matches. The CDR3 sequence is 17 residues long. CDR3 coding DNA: TGTGCCAGTAGTATAGTTTCTAGCGGGGGGAGTTGGGATGAGCAGTTCTTC. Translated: CASSIVSSGGSWDEQFF.

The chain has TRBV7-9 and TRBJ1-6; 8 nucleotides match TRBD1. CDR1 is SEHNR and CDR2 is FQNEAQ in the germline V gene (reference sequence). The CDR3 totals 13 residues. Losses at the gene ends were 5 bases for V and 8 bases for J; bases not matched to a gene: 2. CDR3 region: CASSETGDSPLHF. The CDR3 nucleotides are TGTGCCAGCAGCGAGACAGGGGATTCACCCCTCCACTTT.

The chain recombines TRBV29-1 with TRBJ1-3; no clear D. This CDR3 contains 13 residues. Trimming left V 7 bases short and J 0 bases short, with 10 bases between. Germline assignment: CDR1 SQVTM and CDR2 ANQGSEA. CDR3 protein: CSGWSYSGNTIYF. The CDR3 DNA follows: TGCAGCGGGTGGAGTTACTCTGGAAACACCATATATTTT.

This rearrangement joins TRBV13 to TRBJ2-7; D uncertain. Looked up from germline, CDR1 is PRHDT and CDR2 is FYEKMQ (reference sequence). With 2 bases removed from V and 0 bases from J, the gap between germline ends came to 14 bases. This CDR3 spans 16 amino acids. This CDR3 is CASSLSPQRGSYEQYF. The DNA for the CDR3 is TGTGCCAGCAGCTTATCCCCCCAGCGCGGCTCCTACGAGCAGTACTTC.

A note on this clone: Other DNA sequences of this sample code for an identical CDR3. The CDR3 is CASSLGTSYNNEQFF. The CDR3 nucleotides read TGTGCCAGCAGCTTAGGGACTAGCTACAACAATGAGCAGTTCTTC. The genes are TRBV7-6 and TRBJ2-1; the match to TRBD2 covers 8 bases. This CDR3 spans 15 amino acids. J gave up 5 bases and V 1 base, and 4 bases lay outside the gene matches. In germline, CDR1 is SGHVS, CDR2 FNYEAQ.

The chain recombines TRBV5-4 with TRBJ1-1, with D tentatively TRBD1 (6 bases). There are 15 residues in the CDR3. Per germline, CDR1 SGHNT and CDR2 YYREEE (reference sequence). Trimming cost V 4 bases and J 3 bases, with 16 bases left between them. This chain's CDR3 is CASSLRGGPDTEAFF. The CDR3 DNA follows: TGTGCCAGCAGCCTCCGGGGGGGCCCGGACACTGAAGCTTTCTTT.

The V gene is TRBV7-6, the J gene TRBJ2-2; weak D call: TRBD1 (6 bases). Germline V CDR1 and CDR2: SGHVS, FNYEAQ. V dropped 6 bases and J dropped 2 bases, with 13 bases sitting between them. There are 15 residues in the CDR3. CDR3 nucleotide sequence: TGTGCCAGCAGTTACTCCGGGACAAACACCGGGGAGCTGTTTTTT. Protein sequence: CASSYSGTNTGELFF.

The CDR3 sequence is CASSMTGDNEKLFF. The CDR3 DNA reads as TGTGCCAGTAGTATGACAGGGGATAATGAAAAACTGTTTTTT. The V gene is TRBV19, the J gene TRBJ1-4; TRBD1 matches at 8 bases. This CDR3 comprises 14 residues. Unmatched junction bases numbered 1, after V lost 3 bases and J lost 4 bases. Germline V CDR1 and CDR2: LNHDA, SQIVND (reference sequence).

CDR3 coding DNA: TGTGCCAGCTCACTAGGACAGGGGAGTCAGCCCCAGCATTTT. Its protein product is CASSLGQGSQPQHF. The gene calls are TRBV18 and TRBJ1-5, with 9 bases fitting TRBD1. The CDR3 runs to 14 residues. From germline, CDR1 is KGHSH and CDR2 LQKENI. V shed 4 bases, J shed 6 bases, and the junction held 4 bases outside the gene matches.

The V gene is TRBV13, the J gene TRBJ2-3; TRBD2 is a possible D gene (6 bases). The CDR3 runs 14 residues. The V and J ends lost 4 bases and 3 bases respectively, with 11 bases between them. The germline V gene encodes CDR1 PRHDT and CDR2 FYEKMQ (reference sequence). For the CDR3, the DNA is TGTGCCAGCAGCTCGGGACTCCATACAGATACGCAGTATTTT. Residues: CASSSGLHTDTQYF.